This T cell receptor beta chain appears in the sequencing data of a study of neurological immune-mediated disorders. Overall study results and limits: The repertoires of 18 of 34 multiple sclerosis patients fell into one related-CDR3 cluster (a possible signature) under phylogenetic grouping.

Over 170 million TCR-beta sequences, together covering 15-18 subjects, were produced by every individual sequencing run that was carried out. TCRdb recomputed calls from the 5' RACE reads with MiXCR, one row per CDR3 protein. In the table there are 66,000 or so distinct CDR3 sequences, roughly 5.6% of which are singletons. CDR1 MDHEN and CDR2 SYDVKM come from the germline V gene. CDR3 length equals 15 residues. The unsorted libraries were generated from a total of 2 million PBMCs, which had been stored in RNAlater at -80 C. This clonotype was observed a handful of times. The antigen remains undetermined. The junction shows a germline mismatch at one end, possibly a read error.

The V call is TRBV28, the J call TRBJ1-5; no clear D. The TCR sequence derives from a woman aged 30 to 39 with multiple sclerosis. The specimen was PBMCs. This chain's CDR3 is CASSWGGYSNQPQNF. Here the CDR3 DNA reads TGTGCCAGCAGTTGGGGTGGGTATAGCAATCAGCCCCAGAATTTT.